This TCR beta chain was documented in a study of T cell responses to AZD1222 COVID-19 vaccine. Whole-study findings and limits: Baseline seropositives among AZD1222 recipients totaled only five to seven. White British ancestry dominated among donors, who included more females, and clonal diversity was possibly underestimated. Spike-specific TCR breadth and depth grew following two AZD1222 doses. Among vaccine-associated CD4 TCRs, coverage spanned spike, with dominance at 160-218 and 743-854.

Of note for this clone: Its antigen is not known.

Produced via immunoSEQ multiplex PCR; TCRdb's table is partial and in-frame only. The table lists 180,000 or so clones, more than 80% of them singletons, with 3.5% to 4.5% in the top ten. Germline V gives CDR1 SGHRS, CDR2 YFSETQ. The ends were cut back, 4 bases at V and 4 bases at J, with 16 bases in the middle. The CDR3 totals 15 residues. Sequencing was performed on peripheral blood, taken on day 0 of AZD1222 vaccination. The chain links TRBV5-1 to TRBJ2-3, with D unresolved. The receptor was isolated from an adult in good health. The chain's CDR3 is CASSASPGGPDTQYF. CDR3 DNA sequence: TGCGCCAGCAGCGCCAGTCCGGGTGGTCCAGATACGCAGTATTTT.